The TCR beta chain under discussion was sequenced for a study of post-analysis software for immune sequencing data. Turning to the study itself: Multiple sclerosis in the patients followed relapsing-remitting, secondary progressive and progressive-relapsing courses. Study-level points and caveats: Clustering by F measure revealed strong co-clustering among samples prepared together in one batch. Controls had lower frequencies than patients of about 5 TRBV segments, which included TRBV5-6, TRBV5-1 and TRBV20-1.

Remarks on this clonotype: No antigen is known for it.

Carried by the TCR beta cDNA libraries were unique molecular identifiers. A population of roughly 0.9 to 11 million T cells gave rise to 400,000 to 550,000 cDNA molecules. From the PCR reads, TCRdb called clonotypes with MiXCR, one entry per CDR3 protein. The top ten clones hold about 7.6% of a sample with 400,000 to 500,000 distinct CDR3 sequences, roughly 38% of them seen once. CDR1 is MNHEY, CDR2 SVGEGT, per germline. The CDR3 loop spans 12 amino acids. The V end was cut by 0 bases, the J end by 8 bases, with 5 bases between. Sequenced sample: blood. This sequence was found in a girl aged 2 to 10 with multiple sclerosis. The V gene is TRBV6-2 or TRBV6-3, the J gene TRBJ2-1; no definite D call. CDR3: CASSYSPDEQFF. The CDR3 DNA follows: TGTGCCAGCAGTTACTCGCCAGATGAGCAGTTCTTC.